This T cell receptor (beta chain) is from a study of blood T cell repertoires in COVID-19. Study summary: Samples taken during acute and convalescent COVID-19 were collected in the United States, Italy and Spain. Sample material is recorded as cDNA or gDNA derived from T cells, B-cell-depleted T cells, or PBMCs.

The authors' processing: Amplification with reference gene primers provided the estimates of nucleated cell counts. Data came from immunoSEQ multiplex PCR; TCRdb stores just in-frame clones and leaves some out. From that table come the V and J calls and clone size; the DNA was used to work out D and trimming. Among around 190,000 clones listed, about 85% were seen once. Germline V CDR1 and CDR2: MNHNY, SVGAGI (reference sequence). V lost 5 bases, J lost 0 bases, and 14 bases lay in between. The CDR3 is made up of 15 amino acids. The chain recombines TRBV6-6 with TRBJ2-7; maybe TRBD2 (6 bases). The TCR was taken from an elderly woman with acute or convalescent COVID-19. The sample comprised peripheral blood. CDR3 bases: TGTGCCAGCAGTCCATACTCCGGGGGCTCCTACGAGCAGTACTTC. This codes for CASSPYSGGSYEQYF.